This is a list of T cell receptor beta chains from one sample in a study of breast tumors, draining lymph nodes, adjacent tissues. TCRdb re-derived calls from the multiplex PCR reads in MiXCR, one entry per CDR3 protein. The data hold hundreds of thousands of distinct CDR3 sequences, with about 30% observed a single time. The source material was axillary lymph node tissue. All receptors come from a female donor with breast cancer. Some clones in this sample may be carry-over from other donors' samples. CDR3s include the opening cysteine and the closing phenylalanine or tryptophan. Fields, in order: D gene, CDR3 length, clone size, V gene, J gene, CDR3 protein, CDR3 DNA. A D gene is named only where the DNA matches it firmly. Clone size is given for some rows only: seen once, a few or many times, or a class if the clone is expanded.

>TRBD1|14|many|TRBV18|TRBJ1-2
CASSLGDRGYGYTF
TGTGCCAGCTCACTGGGCGACAGGGGATATGGCTACACCTTC
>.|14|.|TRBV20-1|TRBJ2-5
CSADEAGGQETQYF
TGCAGTGCAGATGAAGCAGGCGGGCAAGAGACCCAGTACTTC
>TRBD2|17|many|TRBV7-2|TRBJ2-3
CASSLAGSGRKTDTQYF
TGTGCCAGCAGCTTAGCGGGGAGCGGGAGGAAAACGGATACGCAGTATTTT
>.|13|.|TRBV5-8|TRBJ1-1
CASSARDYTEAFF
TGTGCCAGCAGCGCTCGGGACTACACTGAAGCTTTCTTT
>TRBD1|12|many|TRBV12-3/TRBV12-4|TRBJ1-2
CASTRTGLVSTF
TGTGCCAGCACCCGGACAGGGTTGGTTTCCACCTTC
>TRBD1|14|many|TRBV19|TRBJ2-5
CASSPTGTGGTQYF
TGTGCCAGTAGTCCCACCGGGACAGGGGGGACCCAGTACTTC
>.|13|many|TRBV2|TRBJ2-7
CASSEESGYEQYF
TGTGCCAGCAGTGAAGAATCCGGGTACGAGCAGTACTTC
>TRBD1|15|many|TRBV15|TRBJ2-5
CATSRGGQEGKTQYF
TGTGCCACCAGCAGAGGGGGACAGGAGGGAAAGACCCAGTACTTC
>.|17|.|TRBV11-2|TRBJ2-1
CASSLNGGALSYNGQFF
TGTGCCAGCAGCTTAAATGGGGGAGCACTCTCCTACAATGGGCAGTTCTTC
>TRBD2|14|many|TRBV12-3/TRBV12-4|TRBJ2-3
CASKAGAGTDTQYF
TGTGCCAGCAAAGCGGGAGCGGGAACAGATACGCAGTATTTT
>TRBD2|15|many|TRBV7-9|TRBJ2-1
CASSSVSGWVNEQFF
TGTGCCAGCAGCTCCGTTAGCGGGTGGGTCAATGAGCAGTTCTTC
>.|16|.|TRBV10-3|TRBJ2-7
CAISGGQVQGTYEQYF
TGTGCCATCAGTGGTGGGCAGGTACAAGGGACTTACGAGCAGTACTTC
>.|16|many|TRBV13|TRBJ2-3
CASSLDGLSTGDTQYF
TGTGCCAGCAGCTTAGATGGACTCTCTACCGGAGATACGCAGTATTTT
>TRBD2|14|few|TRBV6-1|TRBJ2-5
CASSQFGGRETQYF
TGTGCCAGCAGTCAGTTCGGGGGGAGGGAGACCCAGTACTTC
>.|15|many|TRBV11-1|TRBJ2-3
CASSKRVRSTDTQYF
TGTGCCAGCTCCAAAAGGGTGAGAAGCACAGATACGCAGTATTTT
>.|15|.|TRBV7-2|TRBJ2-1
CASSRSTSSYNEQLF
TGTGCCAGTAGCCGGAGCACGAGCTCCTACAATGAGCAGCTCTTC
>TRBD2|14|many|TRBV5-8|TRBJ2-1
CASGAGGPVKEQFF
TGTGCCAGCGGGGCGGGAGGCCCCGTCAAAGAGCAGTTCTTC
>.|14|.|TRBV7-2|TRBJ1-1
CASIPGGGNAEAFF
TGTGCCAGCATCCCGGGCGGCGGGAACGCTGAAGCTTTCTTT
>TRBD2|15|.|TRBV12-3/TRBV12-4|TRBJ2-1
CASSFAGGERNEQFF
TGTGCCAGCAGTTTCGCGGGGGGCGAACGCAATGAGCAGTTCTTC
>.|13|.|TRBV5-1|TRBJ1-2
CASRPGEGFGHTF
TGCGCCAGCAGACCCGGGGAGGGGTTCGGCCACACCTTC
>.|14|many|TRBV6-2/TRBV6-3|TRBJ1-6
CASSRRERHSPLHF
TGTGCCAGCAGCCGCAGGGAGCGACATTCACCCCTCCACTTT
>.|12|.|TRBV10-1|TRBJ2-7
CASSEQNSTQYF
TGCGCCAGCAGTGAACAGAATAGTACGCAGTACTTC
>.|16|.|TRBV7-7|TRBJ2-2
CASSPQGPGETGELFF
TGTGCTAGCAGCCCACAGGGACCGGGAGAGACCGGGGAGCTGTTTTTT
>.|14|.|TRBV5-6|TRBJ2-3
CASSLGYATDTQYF
TGTGCCAGCAGCTTGGGATACGCCACAGATACGCAGTATTTT
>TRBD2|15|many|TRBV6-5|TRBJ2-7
CASSHALAGAYEQYF
TGTGCCAGCAGTCACGCCCTAGCGGGAGCCTACGAGCAGTACTTC
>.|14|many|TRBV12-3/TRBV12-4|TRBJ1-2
CASSRRQSRSGYTF
TGTGCCAGCAGCCGCCGACAGTCGAGGTCTGGCTACACCTTC
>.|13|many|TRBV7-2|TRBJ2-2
CASSNYNTGELFF
TGTGCCAGCAGCAACTATAACACCGGGGAGCTGTTTTTT
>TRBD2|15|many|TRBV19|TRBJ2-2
CASTTRTSPTGELFF
TGTGCCAGTACTACCCGGACTAGCCCCACCGGGGAGCTGTTTTTT
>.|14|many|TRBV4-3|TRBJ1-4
CASSQDLGREKLFF
TGCGCCAGCAGCCAAGATTTGGGCAGGGAAAAACTGTTTTTT